This T cell receptor beta chain came from a study of T cells in Graves' hyperthyroidism and ophthalmopathy. TCR beta CDR3 region amplification was performed from RNA transcripts. With the HTBI primer set, the TCR CDR3 went through a first round of RT-PCR. TCRdb called the multiplex PCR reads again in MiXCR, with one record for every CDR3 protein. The sample lists a few hundred thousand distinct CDR3 sequences; 15% to 20% were seen once. Study-level findings and limits: Ophthalmopathy stood apart from stable hyperthyroidism in a 13 V-J model.

The source of the PBMCs was approximately 10 ml of fresh peripheral blood. Comments on this clonotype: Its target is unknown.

CDR1 MGHRA and CDR2 YSYEKL come from the germline V gene. V lost 0 bases, J lost 3 bases, and 9 bases lay in between. The length of the CDR3 is 14 residues. The TCR sequence derives from a woman aged 18-29 years with Graves' ophthalmopathy. The sequencing input was blood. V and J are TRBV4-1 and TRBJ2-7; D call uncertain. CDR3 in amino acids: CASSQDRASYEQYF. CDR3 nucleotides: TGCGCCAGCAGCCAAGATAGGGCCAGCTACGAGCAGTACTTC.